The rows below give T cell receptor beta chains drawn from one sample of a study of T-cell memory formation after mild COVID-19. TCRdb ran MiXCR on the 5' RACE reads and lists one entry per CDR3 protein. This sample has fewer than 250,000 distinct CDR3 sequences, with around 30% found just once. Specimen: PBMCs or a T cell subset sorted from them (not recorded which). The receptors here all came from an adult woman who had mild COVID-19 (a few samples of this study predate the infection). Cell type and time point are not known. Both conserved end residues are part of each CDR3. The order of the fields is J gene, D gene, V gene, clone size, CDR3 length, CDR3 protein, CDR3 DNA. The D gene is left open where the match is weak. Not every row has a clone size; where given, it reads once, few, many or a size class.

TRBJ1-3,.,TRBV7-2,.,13,CAWGGPSGNTIYF,TGTGCTTGGGGGGGACCTTCTGGAAACACCATATATTTT
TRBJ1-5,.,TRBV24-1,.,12,CATSKAGQPQHF,TGTGCCACCAGCAAGGCGGGTCAGCCCCAGCATTTT
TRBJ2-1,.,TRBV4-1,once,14,CASSPRGLLNEQFF,TGCGCCAGCAGCCCCCGGGGACTCCTCAATGAGCAGTTCTTC
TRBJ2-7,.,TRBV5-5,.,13,CASPPGPSYEQYF,TGTGCCAGCCCCCCAGGGCCGTCCTACGAGCAGTACTTC
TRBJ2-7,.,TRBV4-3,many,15,CASSQATGQGYEQYF,TGCGCCAGCAGCCAGGCTACAGGGCAGGGGTACGAGCAGTACTTC
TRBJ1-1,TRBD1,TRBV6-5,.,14,CASTARDRGTEAFF,TGTGCCAGCACCGCAAGGGACAGGGGCACTGAAGCTTTCTTT
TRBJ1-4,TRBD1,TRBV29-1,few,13,CSGRQGTNEKLFF,TGCAGCGGACGACAGGGGACAAATGAAAAACTGTTTTTT
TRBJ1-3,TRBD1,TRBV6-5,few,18,CASSYEDPGGTSGNTIYF,TGTGCCAGCAGTTACGAGGACCCAGGGGGGACCTCTGGAAACACCATATATTTT
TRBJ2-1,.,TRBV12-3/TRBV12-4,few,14,CASSSSGTYNEQFF,TGTGCCAGCAGTTCATCCGGGACCTACAATGAGCAGTTCTTC
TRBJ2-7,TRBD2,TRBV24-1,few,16,CATSDSRAGNSYEQYF,TGTGCCACCAGTGATTCCCGAGCGGGGAACTCCTACGAGCAGTACTTC
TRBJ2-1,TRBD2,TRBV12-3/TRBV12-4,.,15,CASSFTGTSGSEQFF,TGTGCCAGCAGTTTCACCGGGACTAGCGGTTCCGAGCAGTTCTTC
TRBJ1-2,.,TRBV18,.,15,CASSPGRNPNYGYTF,TGTGCCAGCTCACCAGGTAGAAACCCTAACTATGGCTACACCTTC
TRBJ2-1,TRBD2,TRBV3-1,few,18,CASRRLAGATNSYNEQFF,TGTGCCAGCAGACGACTAGCGGGGGCCACAAACTCCTACAATGAGCAGTTCTTC
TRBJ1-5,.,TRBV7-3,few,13,CASSENSNQPQHF,TGTGCCAGCAGCGAAAATAGCAATCAGCCCCAGCATTTT
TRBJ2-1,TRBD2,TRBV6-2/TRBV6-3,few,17,CASSYDRPLAGGHEQFF,TGTGCCAGCAGTTACGATCGTCCGTTGGCGGGAGGTCATGAGCAGTTCTTC
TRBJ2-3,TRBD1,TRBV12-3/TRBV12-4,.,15,CASSLRQGSTDTQYF,TGTGCCAGCAGTTTGCGACAGGGCAGCACAGATACGCAGTATTTT
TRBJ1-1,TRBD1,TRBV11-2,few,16,CASSGRQGRLNTEAFF,TGTGCCAGCAGCGGTAGACAGGGAAGATTGAACACTGAAGCTTTCTTT
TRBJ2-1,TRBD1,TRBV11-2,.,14,CASSFPGQGNEQFF,TGTGCCAGCAGCTTTCCGGGACAGGGCAATGAGCAGTTCTTC
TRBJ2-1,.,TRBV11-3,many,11,CASSTTSEQFF,TGTGCCAGCAGCACAACTAGCGAGCAGTTCTTC
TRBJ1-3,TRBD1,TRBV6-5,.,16,CASTPDRGNTGNTIYF,TGTGCCAGCACCCCTGACAGGGGGAACACTGGAAACACCATATATTTT
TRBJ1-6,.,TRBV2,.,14,CASSETGYRSPLHF,TGTGCCAGCAGTGAAACAGGGTATCGGTCACCCCTCCACTTT
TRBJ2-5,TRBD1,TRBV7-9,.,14,CASSSTGGEETQYF,TGTGCCAGCAGCTCAACAGGGGGCGAAGAGACCCAGTACTTC
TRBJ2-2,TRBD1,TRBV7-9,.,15,CASSAGTGVAGELFF,TGTGCCAGCAGCGCCGGGACAGGGGTGGCCGGGGAGCTGTTTTTT
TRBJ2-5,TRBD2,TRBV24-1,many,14,CATSGTSGEETQYF,TGTGCCACCAGCGGGACTAGCGGGGAAGAGACCCAGTACTTC
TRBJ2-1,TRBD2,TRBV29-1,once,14,CSVLSGRGYNEQFF,TGCAGCGTGCTTAGCGGGAGGGGCTACAATGAGCAGTTCTTC
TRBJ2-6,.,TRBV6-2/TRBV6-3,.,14,CASRVRGGANVLTF,TGTGCCAGCAGGGTGCGGGGAGGGGCCAACGTCCTGACTTTC
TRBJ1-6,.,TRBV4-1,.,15,CASSQDWGNYSPLHF,TGCGCCAGCAGCCAAGATTGGGGAAACTATTCACCCCTCCACTTT
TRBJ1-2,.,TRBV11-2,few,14,CASSLTAGAYGYTF,TGTGCCAGCAGCTTGACGGCAGGGGCCTATGGCTACACCTTC
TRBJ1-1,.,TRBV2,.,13,CASIRDSPTEAFF,TGTGCCAGCATCCGGGACTCTCCCACTGAAGCTTTCTTT
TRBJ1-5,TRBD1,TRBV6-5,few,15,CASSPDRVSNQPQHF,TGTGCCAGCAGCCCAGACAGGGTTTCCAATCAGCCCCAGCATTTT
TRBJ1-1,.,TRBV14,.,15,CASSHPPSGSGEAFF,TGTGCCAGCAGCCATCCCCCATCAGGGAGCGGTGAAGCTTTCTTT
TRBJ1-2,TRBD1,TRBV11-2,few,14,CASSLGRGPYGYTF,TGTGCCAGCAGCTTAGGGAGGGGGCCCTATGGCTACACCTTC
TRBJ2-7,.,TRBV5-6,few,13,CASSFGTSYEQYF,TGTGCCAGCAGCTTTGGGACCTCCTACGAGCAGTACTTC
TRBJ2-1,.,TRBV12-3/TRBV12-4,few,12,CASSPYLNEQFF,TGTGCCAGCAGTCCATACCTTAATGAGCAGTTCTTC
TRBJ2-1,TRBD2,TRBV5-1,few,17,CASSLGGTSGAYNEQFF,TGCGCCAGCAGCTTGGGTGGGACTAGCGGGGCCTACAATGAGCAGTTCTTC
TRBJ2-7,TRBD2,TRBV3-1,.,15,CASSQGGTSGGEQYF,TGTGCCAGCAGCCAAGGGGGGACTAGCGGGGGCGAGCAGTACTTC
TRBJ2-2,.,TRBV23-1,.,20,CASSQNTGTFSCPDTGELFF,TGCGCCAGCAGTCAAAATACGGGGACCTTTTCGTGCCCCGACACCGGGGAGCTGTTTTTT
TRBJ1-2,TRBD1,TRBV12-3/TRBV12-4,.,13,CASSKQGLSGYTF,TGTGCCAGCTCAAAACAGGGGCTCTCTGGCTACACCTTC
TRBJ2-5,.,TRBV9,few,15,CASSAELTVQETQYF,TGTGCCAGCAGCGCCGAGTTGACAGTCCAAGAGACCCAGTACTTC
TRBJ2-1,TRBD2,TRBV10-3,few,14,CATEGLAGSNEQFF,TGTGCCACGGAGGGACTAGCGGGAAGTAATGAGCAGTTCTTC
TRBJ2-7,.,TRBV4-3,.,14,CASSQDFVSIEQYF,TGCGCCAGCAGCCAAGATTTTGTTAGCATAGAGCAGTACTTC
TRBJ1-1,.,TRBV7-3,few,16,CASSLLARGWNTEAFF,TGTGCCAGCAGCTTATTGGCCAGGGGTTGGAACACTGAAGCTTTCTTT
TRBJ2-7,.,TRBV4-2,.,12,CASSQDRLEQYF,TGTGCCAGCAGCCAAGATAGGCTCGAGCAGTACTTC
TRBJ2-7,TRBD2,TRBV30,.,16,CAWRGTGTSGISEQYF,TGTGCCTGGAGGGGGACCGGGACTAGCGGGATCTCGGAGCAGTACTTC
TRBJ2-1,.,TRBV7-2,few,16,CASRAVASLSYNEQFF,TGTGCCAGCAGGGCTGTTGCGAGTCTCTCCTACAATGAGCAGTTCTTC
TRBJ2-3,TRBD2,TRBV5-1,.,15,CASRFIAGHADTQYF,TGCGCCAGCAGATTCATAGCGGGTCATGCAGATACGCAGTATTTT
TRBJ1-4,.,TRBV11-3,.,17,CASSLDLIGGADEKLFF,TGTGCCAGCAGCTTAGATCTGATAGGTGGAGCGGATGAAAAACTGTTTTTT
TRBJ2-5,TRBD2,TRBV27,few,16,CASSLLSSGSGETQYF,TGTGCCAGCAGTTTATTGTCTAGCGGGAGTGGGGAGACCCAGTACTTC
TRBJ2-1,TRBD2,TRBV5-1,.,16,CASSVGTSGPNNEQFF,TGCGCCAGCAGCGTCGGGACTAGCGGACCGAACAATGAGCAGTTCTTC
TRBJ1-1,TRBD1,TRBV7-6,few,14,CASSWDSKNTEAFF,TGTGCCAGCAGTTGGGACAGTAAGAACACTGAAGCTTTCTTT
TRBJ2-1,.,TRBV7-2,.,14,CASSLARGDSSQFF,TGTGCAAGCAGCTTAGCGCGCGGGGACTCCTCTCAGTTCTTC
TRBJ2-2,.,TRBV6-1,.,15,CASSEGLLFGGELFF,TGTGCCAGCAGTGAAGGGCTTCTCTTCGGCGGGGAGCTGTTTTTT